This entry describes one TCR beta chain. Its antigen is unknown. Sequencing used immunoSEQ multiplex PCR; TCRdb keeps in-frame clones, though not all of them. The sample lists more than 95,000 clones, roughly 89% occurring once. CDR1 and CDR2 from the germline V gene are KGHSH and LQKENI. Trimming cost V 0 bases and J 6 bases, with 8 bases left between them. CDR3 length equals 13 residues. These data are taken from a study of T cell responses to AZD1222 COVID-19 vaccine. Study information: Second-dose timings of about 4 or about 12 weeks were pooled.

Overall study findings and caveats: Repertoires were collected only later (after the peak T cell response had occurred). Mostly white British, mostly female donors; authors suggested clonal diversity may be underestimated. CD4 TCRs associated with vaccination spanned spike, dominating at 160-218 and 743-854.

The receptor was isolated from an adult in good health. This chain joins TRBV18 and TRBJ2-5; D unresolved. The specimen was peripheral blood, collected on day 0 of AZD1222 vaccination. The CDR3 DNA is TGTGCCAGCTCACCACCTAGCTTACAGACCCAGTACTTC. It translates to CASSPPSLQTQYF.